Here is one T cell receptor (beta chain) with its context. This receptor's antigen is unknown. No base quality values were provided; no much bigger clone lies one nucleotide off. The cysteine opens and the phenylalanine closes a CDR3 of 15 amino acids. The sequence is cut down to CDR3 DNA, 45 bases in frame from base 1. The germline V gene (reference sequence) specifies MNHEY as CDR1 and SMNVEV as CDR2. The junction shows trimming of 5 bases on V and 5 bases on J, and the gene matches do not reach 8 bases of it. The immunoSEQ Assay, a bias-controlled multiplex PCR, was used to amplify TCRbeta CDR3 regions from genomic DNA. For the original study's pipeline: The number of nucleated cells in each sample was estimated by amplification of reference gene primers within the assay. To quantify the absolute abundance of each unique TCRbeta CDR3 rearrangement, sequence reads were collapsed and filtered. For each sample, productive Simpson clonality was calculated by taking the square root of Simpson's diversity index across productive rearrangements. TCRdb obtained this table from immuneACCESS and retained in-frame rearrangements with V and J assigned. These tables miss some clones; where compared with another copy, unresolved V genes account for less than half of the shortfall, and the remainder is unexplained. That table is the source of V, J and clone size, and D and trimming were worked out from the DNA. The sample has approximately 90,000 clones on record, more than 65% of them singletons. 6.3% of the sample is taken by the ten largest.

This entry is derived from a study of blood T cell repertoires in COVID-19 (dated by TCRdb to 2018 to 2020). Regarding the complete study: Samples covering the acute and convalescent phases of COVID-19 were provided by collaborators in the United States, Italy and Spain. The prospective study material was composed of cDNA or gDNA derived from T cells, B-cell-depleted T cells, or PBMCs. Deeply sampled blood TCRbeta repertoires from subjects exposed to, actively infected with, or recovered from COVID-19 were included in the dataset. The repertoires were released in a freely available public database intended as a resource for research on the immune response to SARS-CoV-2. Samples were obtained from the ongoing ImmuneRACE study (first 160 participants) and from 1,000 to 1,500 subjects provided by 6 global collaborators. The sample metadata nearly always contained a de-identified subject ID, COVID-19 status, age in years and sex. Where HLA class I and class II types were available, the types were taken from metadata supplied by the sample provider, not from assay-based typing.

General findings and caveats noted by the study authors: The quantity of clinical and demographic metadata differed by source and by participant and was supplied without curation.

At one collaborating source in Seattle, patients were enrolled during active infection and were followed longitudinally through the course of disease. The collaborating institutions used their own protocols to collect whole blood in K2EDTA tubes. Collaborator samples were shipped for TCRbeta analysis as frozen whole blood, isolated PBMCs, or DNA extracted from either sample type. The TCR originated in a man aged 70 or older with COVID-19, enrolled during active disease. What was sequenced was peripheral blood. The chain employs TRBV27 and TRBJ2-3; 9 bases in the middle match TRBD2. The DNA is TGTGCCAGCAGTCACAACGGACTAGCGTTAGATACGCAGTATTTT. The encoded protein is CASSHNGLALDTQYF.